The present TCR beta chain was sequenced within a study of blood T cell repertoires in COVID-19. Across the study: PBMCs, B-cell-depleted T cells, or T cells were the source of the cDNA or gDNA that made up the material.

The CDR3 covers 15 residues. Some clones are missing from TCRdb's copy, which holds only in-frame ones; the method was immunoSEQ multiplex PCR. Altogether over 80,000 clones are present, about 90% being singletons, with the ten largest covering about 1.7%. The source is a human donor with active COVID-19. The donor label of this sample is uncertain. Sequenced: peripheral blood. The gene calls are TRBV21-1 and TRBJ1-2; whether TRBD1, the table's D call, matches the DNA was not checked. TRBV21-1 constitutes a pseudogene. The CDR3 nucleotides read TGTGCCAGCAGCAAAAAGGCCAGGGTTTCCTATGGCTACACCTTC. It specifies CASSKKARVSYGYTF.